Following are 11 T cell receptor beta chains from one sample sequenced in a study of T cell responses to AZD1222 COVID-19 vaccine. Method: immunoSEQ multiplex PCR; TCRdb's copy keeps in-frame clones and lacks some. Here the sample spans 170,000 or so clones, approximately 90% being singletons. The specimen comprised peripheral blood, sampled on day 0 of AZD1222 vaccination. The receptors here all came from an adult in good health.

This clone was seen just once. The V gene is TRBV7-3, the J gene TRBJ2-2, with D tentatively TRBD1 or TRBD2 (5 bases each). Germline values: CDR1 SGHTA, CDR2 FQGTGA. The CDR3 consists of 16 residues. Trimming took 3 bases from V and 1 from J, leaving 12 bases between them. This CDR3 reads CASSFTGTGNTGELFF. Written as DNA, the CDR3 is TGTGCCAGCAGCTTTACCGGGACGGGGAACACCGGGGAGCTGTTTTTT.

The CDR3 DNA reads as TGTGCCAGCAGAAGTTCGGGCGCCAGGAACTATGGCTACACCTTC. Translation: CASRSSGARNYGYTF. V usage is TRBV7-9 and J usage is TRBJ1-2; the D is unclear. CDR1 and CDR2 from the germline V gene are SEHNR and FQNEAQ (reference sequence). V lost 6 bases and J 2 bases, leaving 16 bases between the germline ends. The CDR3 sequence is 15 residues long.

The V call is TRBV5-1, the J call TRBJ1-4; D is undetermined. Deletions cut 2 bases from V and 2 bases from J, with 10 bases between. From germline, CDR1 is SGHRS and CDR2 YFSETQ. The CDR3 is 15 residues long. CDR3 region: CASSLGPQTNEKLFF. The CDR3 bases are TGCGCCAGCAGCTTAGGGCCCCAGACTAATGAAAAACTGTTTTTT. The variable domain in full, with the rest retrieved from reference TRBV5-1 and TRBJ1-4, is KAGVTQTPRYLIKTRGQQVTLSCSPISGHRSVSWYQQTPGQGLQFLFEYFSETQRNKGNFPGRFSGRQFSNSRSEMNVSTLELGDSALYLCASSLGPQTNEKLFFGSGTQLSVL.

In DNA form, the CDR3 reads TGTGCCAGCAGCACTAGCGGGGGAGCCCGGGGGACGCAGTATTTT. Its translation: CASSTSGGARGTQYF. The chain couples TRBV6-5 to TRBJ2-3, with 11 nucleotides matching TRBD2. Unmatched junction bases numbered 11, after V lost 6 bases and J lost 9 bases. Germline V gives CDR1 MNHEY, CDR2 SVGAGI. The CDR3 is 15 amino acids.

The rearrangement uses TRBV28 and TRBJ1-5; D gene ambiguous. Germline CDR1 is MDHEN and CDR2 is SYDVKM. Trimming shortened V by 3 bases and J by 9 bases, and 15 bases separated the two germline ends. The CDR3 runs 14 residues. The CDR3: CASSLDRSRRPQHF. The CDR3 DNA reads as TGTGCCAGCAGTTTGGACCGCAGTAGGAGGCCCCAGCATTTT.

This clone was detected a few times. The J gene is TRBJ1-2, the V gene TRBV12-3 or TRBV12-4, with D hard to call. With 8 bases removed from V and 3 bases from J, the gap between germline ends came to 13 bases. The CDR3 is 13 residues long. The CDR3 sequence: CASLNLMDYGYTF. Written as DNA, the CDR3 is TGTGCCAGCTTGAACTTGATGGACTATGGCTACACCTTC.

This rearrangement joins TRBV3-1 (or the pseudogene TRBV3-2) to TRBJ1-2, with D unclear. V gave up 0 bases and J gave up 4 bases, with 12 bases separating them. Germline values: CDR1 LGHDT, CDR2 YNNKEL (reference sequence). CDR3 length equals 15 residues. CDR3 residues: CASSQEGGVAYGYTF. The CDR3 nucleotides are TGTGCCAGCAGCCAAGAAGGCGGGGTAGCCTATGGCTACACCTTC.

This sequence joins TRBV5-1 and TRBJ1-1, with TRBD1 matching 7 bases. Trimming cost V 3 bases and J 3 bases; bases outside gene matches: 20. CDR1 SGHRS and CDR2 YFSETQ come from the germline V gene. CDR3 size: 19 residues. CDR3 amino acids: CASSWTLKEPYQGDTEAFF. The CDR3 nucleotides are TGCGCCAGCAGCTGGACCCTAAAGGAGCCGTATCAGGGGGACACTGAAGCTTTCTTT.

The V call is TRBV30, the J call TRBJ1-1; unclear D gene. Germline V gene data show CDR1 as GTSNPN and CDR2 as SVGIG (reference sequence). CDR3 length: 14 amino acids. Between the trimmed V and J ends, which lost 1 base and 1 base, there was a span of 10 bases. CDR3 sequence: CAWSAGPPNTEAFF. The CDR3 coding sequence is TGTGCCTGGAGTGCCGGACCGCCGAACACTGAAGCTTTCTTT.

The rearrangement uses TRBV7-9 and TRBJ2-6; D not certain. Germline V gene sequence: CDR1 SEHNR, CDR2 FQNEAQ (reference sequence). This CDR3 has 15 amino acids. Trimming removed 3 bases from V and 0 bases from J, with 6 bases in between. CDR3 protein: CASSLVSSGANVLTF. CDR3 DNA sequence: TGTGCCAGCAGCTTGGTTAGCTCTGGGGCCAACGTCCTGACTTTC.

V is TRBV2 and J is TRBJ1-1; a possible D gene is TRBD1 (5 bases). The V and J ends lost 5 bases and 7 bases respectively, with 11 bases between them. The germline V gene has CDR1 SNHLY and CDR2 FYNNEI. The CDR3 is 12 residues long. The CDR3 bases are TGTGCCAGCAGTCCCAGGGTAGGTGAAGCTTTCTTT. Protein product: CASSPRVGEAFF.